The clone carrying this T cell receptor beta chain was picked up a small number of times. Its antigen is undetermined. Expressed TCRB transcripts were sequenced after all isolated RNA was converted to cDNA. Data came from immunoSEQ multiplex PCR; TCRdb stores just in-frame clones and leaves some out. Altogether about 340,000 clones are present, 6.5% to 10% being singletons, with the ten largest covering around 0.45%. The germline CDR1 and CDR2 sequences are SGHVS and FQNEAQ. CDR3 length: 15 residues. The junction had 2 bases not matched to a gene; V was cut back by 1 base and J by 4 bases. This entry comes from a study of beta chain features in type 1 diabetes. General observations from the study: Among patients with Type 1 diabetes, TCRB CDR3s were moderately but significantly shorter in every one of the four CD4+ subsets. The study left unresolved whether HLA type influences TCRB rearrangement.

The V and J genes are TRBV7-8 and TRBJ1-5; 9 nucleotides align to TRBD1. The sequenced sample consisted of central memory CD4+ T cells from blood. This receptor was identified in a woman between 18 and 30 years old in good health. CDR3 sequence: CASSLVGQGNQPQHF. CDR3 nucleotide sequence: TGTGCCAGCAGCTTAGTGGGACAGGGTAATCAGCCCCAGCATTTT.